Listed below are T cell receptor beta chains from one sample, sequenced in a study of shared clonotypes between healthy human individuals. Measured with immunoSEQ multiplex PCR; TCRdb has only the in-frame clones, and not every one. Among some 2,500,000 clones, under 95% were seen once, and the ten largest hold more than 0.35%. The sequencing input was naive CD4+ T cells from PBMCs. The receptors originated from a man younger than 30 in good health. Some clones in this sample may be carry-over from other donors' samples. The CDR3 runs from the conserved cysteine through the conserved F or W. D genes are given only for firm matches. Only part of the rows carry a size: once, few, many, or a class if the clone is expanded.

v_call	d_call	cdr3_length	clone_size	j_call	cdr3_aa	cdr3_nt
TRBV28	TRBD1	14	-	TRBJ2-1	CASRTQGAFNEQFF	TGTGCCAGCCGGACACAGGGGGCCTTCAATGAGCAGTTCTTC
TRBV10-3	-	15	-	TRBJ1-5	CAISEDRLGNQPQHF	TGTGCCATCAGTGAGGATCGCCTTGGCAATCAGCCCCAGCATTTT
TRBV10-2	TRBD1	13	-	TRBJ1-5	CASRDRGSQPQHF	TGCGCCAGCAGGGACAGGGGAAGTCAGCCCCAGCATTTT
TRBV10-3	TRBD2	16	-	TRBJ2-3	CAIWGSGGSRADTQYF	TGTGCCATCTGGGGTTCGGGCGGGAGTAGAGCAGATACGCAGTATTTT
TRBV2	-	14	few	TRBJ1-5	CASSESIRYQPQHF	TGTGCCAGCAGTGAAAGCATAAGGTATCAGCCCCAGCATTTT
TRBV7-6	-	14	once	TRBJ2-5	CASSLAPGIKTQYF	TGTGCCAGCAGCTTAGCGCCGGGGATCAAGACCCAGTACTTC
TRBV27	-	14	-	TRBJ2-1	CASSFIQGSNEQFF	TGTGCCAGCAGTTTTATCCAGGGTTCCAATGAGCAGTTCTTC
TRBV7-2	-	16	once	TRBJ1-4	CASSLVGTPSNEKLFF	TGTGCCAGCAGCTTAGTCGGGACACCCTCTAATGAAAAACTGTTTTTT
TRBV5-4	-	18	-	TRBJ2-7	CASSLERNGTRSRYEQYF	TGTGCCAGCAGCTTGGAAAGGAACGGGACTCGCAGTCGCTACGAGCAGTACTTC
TRBV6-5	-	16	-	TRBJ1-3	CASSYLRQSSGNTIYF	TGTGCCAGCAGTTACTTAAGGCAGAGCTCTGGAAACACCATATATTTT
TRBV2	TRBD2	15	-	TRBJ2-2	CASRARSGSNGELFF	TGTGCCAGCAGAGCCCGTAGCGGGAGTAACGGGGAGCTGTTTTTT
TRBV10-3	-	14	-	TRBJ1-2	CAISESRASYGYTF	TGTGCCATCAGTGAGTCGCGGGCGTCCTATGGCTACACCTTC
TRBV5-6	-	14	-	TRBJ1-1	CASSLLQMNTEAFF	TGTGCCAGCAGCTTGTTACAAATGAACACTGAAGCTTTCTTT
TRBV6-5	-	14	-	TRBJ2-3	CASSWTAATDTQYF	TGTGCCAGCAGTTGGACGGCAGCCACAGATACGCAGTATTTT
TRBV2	TRBD1	13	-	TRBJ2-2	CASHRQGGGELFF	TGTGCCTCCCACCGACAGGGGGGCGGGGAGCTGTTTTTT
TRBV27	-	13	-	TRBJ1-2	CASSLRFRLGYTF	TGTGCCAGCAGTTTACGATTCCGACTTGGCTACACCTTC
TRBV7-6	TRBD2	14	-	TRBJ2-3	CASSPGLARDTQYF	TGTGCCAGCAGCCCGGGACTAGCAAGAGATACGCAGTATTTT
TRBV5-1	-	15	-	TRBJ1-1	CASSWGGGRNTEAFF	TGCGCCAGCAGCTGGGGTGGGGGCCGGAACACTGAAGCTTTCTTT
TRBV28	-	15	-	TRBJ1-2	CASSPTWTANYGYTF	TGTGCCAGCAGTCCGACGTGGACCGCTAACTATGGCTACACCTTC
TRBV7-9	-	17	once	TRBJ2-7	CASSLLATGNGAYEQYF	TGTGCCAGCAGCTTATTAGCCACAGGGAATGGCGCCTACGAGCAGTACTTC
TRBV30	TRBD1	13	-	TRBJ1-6	CAWRTGVNSPLHF	TGTGCCTGGAGGACAGGGGTTAATTCACCCCTCCACTTT
TRBV28	TRBD2	15	-	TRBJ2-3	CASSQWTSGADTQYF	TGTGCCAGCAGTCAATGGACTAGCGGGGCAGATACGCAGTATTTT
TRBV28	TRBD1	15	-	TRBJ1-3	CASSGQVSSGNTIYF	TGTGCCAGCAGTGGACAGGTTAGCTCTGGAAACACCATATATTTT
TRBV5-1	TRBD1	15	once	TRBJ2-7	CASSPRQGSPYEQYF	TGCGCCAGCAGCCCGCGACAGGGAAGTCCCTACGAGCAGTACTTC
TRBV7-6	-	15	-	TRBJ2-7	CASSLWRGLTYEQYF	TGTGCCAGCAGCCTGTGGAGGGGGTTAACCTACGAGCAGTACTTC